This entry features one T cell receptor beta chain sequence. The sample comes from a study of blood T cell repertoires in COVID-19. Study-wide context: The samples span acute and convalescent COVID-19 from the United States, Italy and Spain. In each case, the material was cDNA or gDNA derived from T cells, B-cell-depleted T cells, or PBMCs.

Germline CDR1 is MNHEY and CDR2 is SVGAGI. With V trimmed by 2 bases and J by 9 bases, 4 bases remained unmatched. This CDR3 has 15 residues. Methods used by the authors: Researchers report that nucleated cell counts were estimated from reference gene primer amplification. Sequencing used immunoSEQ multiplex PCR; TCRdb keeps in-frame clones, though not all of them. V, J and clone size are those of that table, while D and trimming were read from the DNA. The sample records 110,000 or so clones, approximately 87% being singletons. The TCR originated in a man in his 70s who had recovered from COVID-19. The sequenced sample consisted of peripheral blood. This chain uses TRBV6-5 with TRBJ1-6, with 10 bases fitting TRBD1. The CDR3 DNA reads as TGTGCCAGCAGTTACGTGGACAGGGGGTTTTCACCCCTCCACTTT. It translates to CASSYVDRGFSPLHF.